The TCR beta chain under discussion was sequenced for a study of blood T cell repertoires in COVID-19. This CDR3 is built from 17 residues. J lost 3 bases, V lost 4 bases, and 10 bases had no gene match. CDR1 MNHNS and CDR2 SASEGT come from the germline V gene. The table came from immunoSEQ multiplex PCR; TCRdb's copy has only in-frame clones and leaves some out. This table holds 150,000 to 200,000 clones, about 90% found once. This clonotype was obtained from a human donor with acute COVID-19. The donor label of this sample is uncertain. Sequences were obtained from PBMCs or T cells enriched from blood (not recorded which). J is TRBJ1-5 and V is TRBV6-1; 9 nucleotides align to TRBD1. For the CDR3, the DNA is TGTGCCAGCAGTGGCCGGGACAGGGTATGGTCCAATCAGCCCCAGCATTTT. It codes for CASSGRDRVWSNQPQHF.